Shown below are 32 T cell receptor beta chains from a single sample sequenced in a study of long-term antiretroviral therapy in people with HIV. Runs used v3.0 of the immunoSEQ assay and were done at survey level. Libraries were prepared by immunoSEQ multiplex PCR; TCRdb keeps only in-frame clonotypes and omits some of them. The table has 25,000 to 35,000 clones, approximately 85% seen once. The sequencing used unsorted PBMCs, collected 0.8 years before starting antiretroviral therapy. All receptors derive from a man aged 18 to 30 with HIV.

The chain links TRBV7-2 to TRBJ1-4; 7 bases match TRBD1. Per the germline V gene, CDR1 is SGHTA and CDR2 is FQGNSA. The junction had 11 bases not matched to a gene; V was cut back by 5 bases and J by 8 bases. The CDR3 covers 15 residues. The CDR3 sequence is CASSPLVGGPEKLFF. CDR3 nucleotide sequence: TGTGCCAGCAGCCCCCTGGTAGGGGGCCCAGAAAAACTGTTTTTT.

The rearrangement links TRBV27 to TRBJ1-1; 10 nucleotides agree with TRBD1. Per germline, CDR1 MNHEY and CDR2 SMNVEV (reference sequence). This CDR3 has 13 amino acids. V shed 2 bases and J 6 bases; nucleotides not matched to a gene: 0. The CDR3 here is CASSLGQGAEAFF. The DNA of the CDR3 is TGTGCCAGCAGTTTAGGACAGGGGGCTGAAGCTTTCTTT.

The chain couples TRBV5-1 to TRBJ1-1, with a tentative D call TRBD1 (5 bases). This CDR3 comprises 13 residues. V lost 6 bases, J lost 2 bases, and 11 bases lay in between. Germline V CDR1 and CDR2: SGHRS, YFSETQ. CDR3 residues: CASNWGFNTEAFF. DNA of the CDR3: TGCGCCAGCAACTGGGGGTTCAACACTGAAGCTTTCTTT.

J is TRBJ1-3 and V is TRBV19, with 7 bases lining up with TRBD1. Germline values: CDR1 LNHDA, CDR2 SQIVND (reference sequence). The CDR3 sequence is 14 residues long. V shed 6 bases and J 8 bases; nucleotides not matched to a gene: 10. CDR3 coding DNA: TGTGCCAGTAGCCCAAAGGGGGCTATAGACACCATATATTTT. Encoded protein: CASSPKGAIDTIYF.

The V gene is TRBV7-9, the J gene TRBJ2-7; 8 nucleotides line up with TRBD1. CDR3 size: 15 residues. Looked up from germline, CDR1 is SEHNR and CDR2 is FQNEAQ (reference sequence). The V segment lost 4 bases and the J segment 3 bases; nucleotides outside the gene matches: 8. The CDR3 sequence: CASSSRTGWIYEQYF. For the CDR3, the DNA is TGTGCCAGCAGCTCACGGACAGGGTGGATCTACGAGCAGTACTTC.

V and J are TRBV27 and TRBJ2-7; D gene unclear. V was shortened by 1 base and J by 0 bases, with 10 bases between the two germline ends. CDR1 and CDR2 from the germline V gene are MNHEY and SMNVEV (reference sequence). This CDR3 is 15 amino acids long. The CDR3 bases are TGTGCCAGCAGTTTATTATCCCGTAACTCCTACGAGCAGTACTTC. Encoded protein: CASSLLSRNSYEQYF.

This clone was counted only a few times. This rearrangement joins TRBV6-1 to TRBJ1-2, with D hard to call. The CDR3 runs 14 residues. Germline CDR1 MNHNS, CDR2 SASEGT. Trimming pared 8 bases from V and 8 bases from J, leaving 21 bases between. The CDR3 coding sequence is TGTGCCAGCTCTCTGCTTGGGCAACAATTAGGCTACACCTTC. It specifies CASSLLGQQLGYTF.

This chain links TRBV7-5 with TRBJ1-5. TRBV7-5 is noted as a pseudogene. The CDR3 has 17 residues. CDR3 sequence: CARSLEAGGYSNQPQHF. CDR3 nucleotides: TGTGCCAGAAGCTTAGAGGCCGGAGGGTATAGCAATCAGCCCCAGCATTTT.

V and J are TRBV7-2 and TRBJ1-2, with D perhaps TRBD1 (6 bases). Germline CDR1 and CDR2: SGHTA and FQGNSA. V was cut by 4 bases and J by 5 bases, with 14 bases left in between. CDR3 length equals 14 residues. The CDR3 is CASSSLGQLYGYTF. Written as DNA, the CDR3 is TGTGCCAGCAGCTCATTAGGACAGCTATATGGCTACACCTTC. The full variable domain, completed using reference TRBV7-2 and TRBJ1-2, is GAGVSQSPSNKVTEKGKDVELRCDPISGHTALYWYRQSLGQGLEFLIYFQGNSAPDKSGLPSDRFSAERTGGSVSTLTIQRTQQEDSAVYLCASSSLGQLYGYTFGSGTRLTVV.

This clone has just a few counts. CDR3 nucleotides: TGCGCCAGCAGCCTCCTCCCCGCAGGCACGCAGTATTTT. Residues: CASSLLPAGTQYF. The rearrangement links TRBV4-1 to TRBJ2-3; D not resolved. The length of the CDR3 is 13 residues. V lost 4 bases to trimming and J lost 9 bases, with 14 bases between them. CDR1 and CDR2 from the germline V gene are MGHRA and YSYEKL.

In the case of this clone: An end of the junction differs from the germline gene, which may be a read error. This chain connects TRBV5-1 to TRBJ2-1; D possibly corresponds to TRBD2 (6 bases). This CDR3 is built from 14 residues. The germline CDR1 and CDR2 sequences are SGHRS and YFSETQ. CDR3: CATSAGKSGNEQFF. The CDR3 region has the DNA TGCGCCACCAGCGCGGGGAAGTCTGGCAATGAGCAGTTCTTC.

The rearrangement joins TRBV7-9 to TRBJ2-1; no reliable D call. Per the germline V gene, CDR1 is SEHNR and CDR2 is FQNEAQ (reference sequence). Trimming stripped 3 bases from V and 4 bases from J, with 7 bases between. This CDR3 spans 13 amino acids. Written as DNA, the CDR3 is TGTGCCAGCAGCTTCGTACAGTACAATGAGCAGTTCTTC. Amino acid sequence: CASSFVQYNEQFF.

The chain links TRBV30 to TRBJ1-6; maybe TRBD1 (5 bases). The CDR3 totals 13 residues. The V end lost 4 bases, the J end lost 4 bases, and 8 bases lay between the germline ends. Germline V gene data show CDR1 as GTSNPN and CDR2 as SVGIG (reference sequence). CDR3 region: CAWKGEYNSPLHF. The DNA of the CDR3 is TGTGCCTGGAAAGGGGAGTATAATTCACCCCTCCACTTT.

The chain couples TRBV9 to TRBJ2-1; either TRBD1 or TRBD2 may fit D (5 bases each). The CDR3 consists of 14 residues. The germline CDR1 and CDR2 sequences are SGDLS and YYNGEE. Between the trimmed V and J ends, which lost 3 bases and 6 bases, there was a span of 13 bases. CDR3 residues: CASSAGDGGNEQFF. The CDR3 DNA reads TGTGCCAGCAGCGCCGGGGATGGGGGCAATGAGCAGTTCTTC. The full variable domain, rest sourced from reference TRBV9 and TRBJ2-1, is DSGVTQTPKHLITATGQRVTLRCSPRSGDLSVYWYQQSLDQGLQFLIQYYNGEERAKGNILERFSAQQFPDLHSELNLSSLELGDSALYFCASSAGDGGNEQFFGPGTRLTVL.

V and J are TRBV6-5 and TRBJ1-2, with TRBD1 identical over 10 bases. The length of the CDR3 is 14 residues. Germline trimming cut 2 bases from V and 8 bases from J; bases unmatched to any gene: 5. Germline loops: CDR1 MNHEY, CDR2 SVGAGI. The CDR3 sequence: CASSYAGTGEGYTF. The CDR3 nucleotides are TGTGCCAGCAGTTACGCCGGGACAGGGGAAGGCTACACCTTC.

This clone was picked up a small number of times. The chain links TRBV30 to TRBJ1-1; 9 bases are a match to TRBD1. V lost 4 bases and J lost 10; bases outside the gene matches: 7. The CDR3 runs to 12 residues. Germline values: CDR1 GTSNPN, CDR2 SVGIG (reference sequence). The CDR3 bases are TGTGCCTGGACCCACAGGGGGCGATTAGCTTTCTTT. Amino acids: CAWTHRGRLAFF. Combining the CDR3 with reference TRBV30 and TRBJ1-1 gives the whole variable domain SQTIHQWPATLVQPVGSPLSLECTVEGTSNPNLYWYRQAAGRGLQLLFYSVGIGQISSEVPQNLSASRPQDRQFILSSKKLLLSDSGFYLCAWTHRGRLAFFGQGTRLTVV.

CDR3 residues: CASSLLAGGTDTQYF. CDR3 sequence (DNA): TGTGCCAGCAGCCTCCTAGCGGGGGGTACAGATACGCAGTATTTT. The chain links TRBV4-2 to TRBJ2-3; 11 positions match TRBD2. V lost 4 bases and J lost 3; bases outside the gene matches: 3. The length of the CDR3 is 15 residues. The germline gives CDR1 LGHNA, CDR2 YNFKEQ.

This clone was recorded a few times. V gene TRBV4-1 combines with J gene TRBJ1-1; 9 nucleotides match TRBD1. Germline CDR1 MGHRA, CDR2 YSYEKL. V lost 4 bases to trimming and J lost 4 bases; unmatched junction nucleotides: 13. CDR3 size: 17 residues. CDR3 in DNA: TGCGCCAGCAGCCCAAGAGGGGGACAGGGAGGAAGCACTGAAGCTTTCTTT. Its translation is CASSPRGGQGGSTEAFF.

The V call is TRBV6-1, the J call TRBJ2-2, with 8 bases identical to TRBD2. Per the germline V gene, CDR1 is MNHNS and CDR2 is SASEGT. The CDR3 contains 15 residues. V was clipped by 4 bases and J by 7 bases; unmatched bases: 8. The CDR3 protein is CASSAPGTSVGELFF. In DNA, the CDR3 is TGTGCCAGCAGTGCGCCCGGGACTAGTGTCGGGGAGCTGTTTTTT.

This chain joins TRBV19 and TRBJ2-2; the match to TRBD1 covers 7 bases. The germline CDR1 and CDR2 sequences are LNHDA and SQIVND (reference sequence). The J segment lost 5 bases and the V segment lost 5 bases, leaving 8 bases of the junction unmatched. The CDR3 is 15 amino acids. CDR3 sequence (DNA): TGTGCCAGTAGTGCTACAGGGGTAGCGACCGGGGAGCTGTTTTTT. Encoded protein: CASSATGVATGELFF.

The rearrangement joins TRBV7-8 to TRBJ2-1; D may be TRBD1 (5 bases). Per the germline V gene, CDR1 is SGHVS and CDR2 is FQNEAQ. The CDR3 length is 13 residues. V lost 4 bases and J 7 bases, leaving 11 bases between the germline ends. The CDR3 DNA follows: TGTGCCAGCAGCTCTTATAAGGGGAATGAGCAGTTCTTC. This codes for CASSSYKGNEQFF.

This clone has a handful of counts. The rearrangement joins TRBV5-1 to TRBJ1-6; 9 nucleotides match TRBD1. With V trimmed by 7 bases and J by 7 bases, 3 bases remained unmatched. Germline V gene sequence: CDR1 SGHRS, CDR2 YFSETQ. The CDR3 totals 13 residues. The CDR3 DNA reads TGCGCCAGCCGGACAGGGGAGAATTCACCCCTCCACTTT. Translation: CASRTGENSPLHF. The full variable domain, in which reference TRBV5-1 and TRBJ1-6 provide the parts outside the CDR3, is KAGVTQTPRYLIKTRGQQVTLSCSPISGHRSVSWYQQTPGQGLQFLFEYFSETQRNKGNFPGRFSGRQFSNSRSEMNVSTLELGDSALYLCASRTGENSPLHFGNGTRLTVT.

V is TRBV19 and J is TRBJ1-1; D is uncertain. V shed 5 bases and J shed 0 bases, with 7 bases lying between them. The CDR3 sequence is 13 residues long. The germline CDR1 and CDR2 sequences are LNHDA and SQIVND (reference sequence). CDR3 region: CASSRAMNTEAFF. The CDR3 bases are TGTGCCAGTAGTCGGGCCATGAACACTGAAGCTTTCTTT.

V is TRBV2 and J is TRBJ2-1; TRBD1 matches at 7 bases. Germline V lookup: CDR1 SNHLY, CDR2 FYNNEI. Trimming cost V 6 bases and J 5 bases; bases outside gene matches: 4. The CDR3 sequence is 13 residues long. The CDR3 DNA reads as TGTGCCAGCAGGGTGGACAGGAACAATGAGCAGTTCTTC. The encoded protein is CASRVDRNNEQFF.

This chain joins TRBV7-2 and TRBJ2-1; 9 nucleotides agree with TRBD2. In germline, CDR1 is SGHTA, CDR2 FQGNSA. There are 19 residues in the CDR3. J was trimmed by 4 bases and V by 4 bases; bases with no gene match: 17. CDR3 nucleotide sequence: TGTGCCAGCAGCTCCACGGGAGGGGGAGCGGGAGGACGGTACAATGAGCAGTTCTTC. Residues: CASSSTGGGAGGRYNEQFF.

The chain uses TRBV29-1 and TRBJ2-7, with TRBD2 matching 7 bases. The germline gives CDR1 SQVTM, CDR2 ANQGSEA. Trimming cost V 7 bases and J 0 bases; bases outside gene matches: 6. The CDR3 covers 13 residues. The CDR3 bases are TGCAGCGGAAAGGCTAGCGGCTCCTACGAGCAGTACTTC. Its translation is CSGKASGSYEQYF.

The CDR3 region is CAIGAPVADRGTGADTQYF. CDR3 bases: TGTGCCATCGGAGCCCCCGTCGCGGACAGGGGTACGGGAGCAGATACGCAGTATTTT. This sequence joins TRBV10-3 and TRBJ2-3, with 9 bases that match TRBD1. With V trimmed by 8 bases and J by 4 bases, 22 bases remained unmatched. The CDR3 spans 19 residues. Germline CDR1 and CDR2: ENHRY and SYGVKD.

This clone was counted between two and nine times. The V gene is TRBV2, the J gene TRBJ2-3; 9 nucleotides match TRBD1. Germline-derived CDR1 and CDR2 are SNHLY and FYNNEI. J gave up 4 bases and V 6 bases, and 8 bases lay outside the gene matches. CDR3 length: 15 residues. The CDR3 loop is CASSLGDRDPDTQYF. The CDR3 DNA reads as TGTGCCAGCAGCCTAGGGGACAGGGATCCAGATACGCAGTATTTT.

For the CDR3, the DNA is TGTGCCTGGAGGGGGGGGTGGACCGGGGAGCTGTTTTTT. Translated: CAWRGGWTGELFF. The chain uses TRBV30 and TRBJ2-2; 7 bases line up with TRBD2. Germline CDR1 reads GTSNPN; CDR2 reads SVGIG (reference sequence). The CDR3 covers 13 residues. Unmatched junction bases numbered 3, after V lost 3 bases and J lost 5 bases.

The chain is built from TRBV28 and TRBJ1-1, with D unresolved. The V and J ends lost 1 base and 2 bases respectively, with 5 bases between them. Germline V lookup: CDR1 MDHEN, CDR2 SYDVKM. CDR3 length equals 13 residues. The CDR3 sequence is CASSLLLNTEAFF. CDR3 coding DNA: TGTGCCAGCAGTTTATTGCTAAACACTGAAGCTTTCTTT.

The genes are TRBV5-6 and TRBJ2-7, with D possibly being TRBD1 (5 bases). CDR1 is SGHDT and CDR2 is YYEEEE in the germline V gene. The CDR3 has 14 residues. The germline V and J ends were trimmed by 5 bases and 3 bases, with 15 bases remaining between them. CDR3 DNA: TGTGCCAGCAGGTTGTTTGTAGGACACTACGAGCAGTACTTC. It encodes CASRLFVGHYEQYF.

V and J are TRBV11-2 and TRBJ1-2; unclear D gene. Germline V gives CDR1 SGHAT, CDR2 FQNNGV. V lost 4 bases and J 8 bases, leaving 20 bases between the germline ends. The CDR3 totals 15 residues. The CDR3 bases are TGTGCCAGCAGCTCCCCGATTGGCGGCGTGATGGGCTACACCTTC. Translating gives CASSSPIGGVMGYTF.